This T cell receptor (beta chain) is from a study of T cells in localized non-small cell lung cancer. Study outcomes and limitations: Uninvolved adjacent lung showed the highest T cell clonality, exceeding tumor. Because only a single region of the tumor was sequenced, heterogeneity remains possible.

This clone was observed a single time. Its antigen is undetermined. The CDR3 is 16 residues long. J was trimmed by 1 base and V by 7 bases; bases with no gene match: 9. Germline CDR1 and CDR2: SNHLY and FYNNEI. TCRdb's copy holds only in-frame clones and misses some; the assay was immunoSEQ multiplex PCR. The table lists roughly 33,000 clones, almost 90% of them singletons. The source is a man aged 40-75 years with stage I lung adenocarcinoma. The V and J genes are TRBV2 and TRBJ2-1; 8 nucleotides agree with TRBD2. The specimen was peripheral blood, collected before any cancer treatment. CDR3 bases: TGTGCCAGCACCTCGGGGGCGGGGGGATCCTACAATGAGCAGTTCTTC. This sequence encodes CASTSGAGGSYNEQFF. Together with reference TRBV2 and TRBJ2-1, the CDR3 gives the full variable domain: EPEVTQTPSHQVTQMGQEVILRCVPISNHLYFYWYRQILGQKVEFLVSFYNNEISEKSEIFDDQFSVERPDGSNFTLKIRSTKLEDSAMYFCASTSGAGGSYNEQFFGPGTRLTVL.